This TCR beta chain was observed in a study of T cells after somatic rescue of genetic block. In its sample, this clone was seen once. The method was immunoSEQ multiplex PCR; TCRdb's version includes in-frame clones alone and lacks a portion of them. This repertoire shows more than 9,500 clones, just under 80% found once; its top ten account for around 7.9%. V lost 6 bases to trimming and J lost 0 bases, with 8 bases between them. This CDR3 comprises 13 residues. Looked up from germline, CDR1 is KGHSH and CDR2 is LQKENI. This sequence joins TRBV18 and TRBJ1-1; D uncertain. This TCR derives from a boy aged 5-17 years. Sequencing input: peripheral blood mononuclear cells (PBMCs). The CDR3 spells CASSTQMNTEAFF. Written as DNA, the CDR3 is TGTGCCAGCTCTACCCAGATGAACACTGAAGCTTTCTTT.